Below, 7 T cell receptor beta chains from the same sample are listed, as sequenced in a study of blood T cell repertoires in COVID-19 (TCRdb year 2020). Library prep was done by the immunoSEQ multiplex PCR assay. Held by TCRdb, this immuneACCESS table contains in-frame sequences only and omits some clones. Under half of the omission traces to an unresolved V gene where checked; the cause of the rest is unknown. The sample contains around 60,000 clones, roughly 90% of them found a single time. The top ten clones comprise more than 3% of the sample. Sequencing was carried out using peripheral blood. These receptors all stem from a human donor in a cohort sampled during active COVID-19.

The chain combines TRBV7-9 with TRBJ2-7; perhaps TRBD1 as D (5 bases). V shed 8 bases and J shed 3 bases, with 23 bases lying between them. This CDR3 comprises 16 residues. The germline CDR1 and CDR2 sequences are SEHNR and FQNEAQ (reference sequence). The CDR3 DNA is TGTGCCAGCGTCCCCACATCCAGGGATTTAAGCTACGAGCAGTACTTC. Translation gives CASVPTSRDLSYEQYF.

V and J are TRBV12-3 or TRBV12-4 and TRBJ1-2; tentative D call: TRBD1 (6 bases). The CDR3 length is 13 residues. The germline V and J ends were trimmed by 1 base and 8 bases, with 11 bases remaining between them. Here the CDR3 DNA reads TGTGCCAGCAGTTTAGGACGAGGGGGAGGCTACACCTTC. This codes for CASSLGRGGGYTF.

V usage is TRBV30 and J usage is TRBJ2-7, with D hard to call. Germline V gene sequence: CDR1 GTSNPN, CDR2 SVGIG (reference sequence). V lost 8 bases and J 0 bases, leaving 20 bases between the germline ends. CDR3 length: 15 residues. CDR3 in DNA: TGTGCCGCCGACTTGTCAGCCCCCAGCTCCTACGAGCAGTACTTC. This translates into CAADLSAPSSYEQYF.

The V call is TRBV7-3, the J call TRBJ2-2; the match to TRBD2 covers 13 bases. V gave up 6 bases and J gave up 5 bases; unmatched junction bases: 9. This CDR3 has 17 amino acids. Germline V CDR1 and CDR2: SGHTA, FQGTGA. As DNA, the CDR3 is TGTGCCAGCAGTCGAGAGACTAGCGGGGGGACGACCGGGGAGCTGTTTTTT. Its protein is CASSRETSGGTTGELFF. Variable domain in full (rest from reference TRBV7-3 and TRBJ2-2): GAGVSQTPSNKVTEKGKYVELRCDPISGHTALYWYRQSLGQGPEFLIYFQGTGAADDSGLPNDRFFAVRPEGSVSTLKIQRTERGDSAVYLCASSRETSGGTTGELFFGEGSRLTVL.

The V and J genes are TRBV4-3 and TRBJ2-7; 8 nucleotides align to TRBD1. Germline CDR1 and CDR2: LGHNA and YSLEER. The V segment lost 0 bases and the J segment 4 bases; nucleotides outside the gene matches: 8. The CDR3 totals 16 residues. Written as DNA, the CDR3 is TGCGCCAGCAGCCAAGATCTACGGACAGGGCGGTACGAGCAGTACTTC. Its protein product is CASSQDLRTGRYEQYF.

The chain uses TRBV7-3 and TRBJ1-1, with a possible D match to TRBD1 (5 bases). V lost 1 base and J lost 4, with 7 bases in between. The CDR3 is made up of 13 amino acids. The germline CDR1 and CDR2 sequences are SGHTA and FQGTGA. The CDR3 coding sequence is TGTGCCAGCAGCTTAATGGGGGGCACTGAAGCTTTCTTT. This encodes CASSLMGGTEAFF.

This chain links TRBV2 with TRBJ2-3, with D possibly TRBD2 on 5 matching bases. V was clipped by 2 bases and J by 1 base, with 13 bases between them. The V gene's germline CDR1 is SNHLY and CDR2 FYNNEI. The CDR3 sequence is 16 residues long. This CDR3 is CASSEILAVGTDTQYF. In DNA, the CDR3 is TGTGCCAGCAGTGAAATTCTAGCCGTTGGCACAGATACGCAGTATTTT. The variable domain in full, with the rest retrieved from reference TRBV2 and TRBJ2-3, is EPEVTQTPSHQVTQMGQEVILRCVPISNHLYFYWYRQILGQKVEFLVSFYNNEISEKSEIFDDQFSVERPDGSNFTLKIRSTKLEDSAMYFCASSEILAVGTDTQYFGPGTRLTVL.